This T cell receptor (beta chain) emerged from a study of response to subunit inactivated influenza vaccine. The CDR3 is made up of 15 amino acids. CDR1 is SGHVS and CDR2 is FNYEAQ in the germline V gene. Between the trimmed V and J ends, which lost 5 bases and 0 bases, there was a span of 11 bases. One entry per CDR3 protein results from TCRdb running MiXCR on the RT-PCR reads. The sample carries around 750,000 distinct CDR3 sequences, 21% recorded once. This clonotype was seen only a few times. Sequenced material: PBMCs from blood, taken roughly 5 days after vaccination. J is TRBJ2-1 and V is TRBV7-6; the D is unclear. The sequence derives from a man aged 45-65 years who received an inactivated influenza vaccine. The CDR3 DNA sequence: TGTGCCAGCAGCCCAGAGGTTACCTCCTACAATGAGCAGTTCTTC. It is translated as CASSPEVTSYNEQFF. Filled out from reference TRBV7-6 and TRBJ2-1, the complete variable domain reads GAGVSQSPRYKVTKRGQDVALRCDPISGHVSLYWYRQALGQGPEFLTYFNYEAQQDKSGLPNDRFSAERPEGSISTLTIQRTEQRDSAMYRCASSPEVTSYNEQFFGPGTRLTVL.